This is a list of T cell receptor beta chains from one sample in a study of cytomegalovirus exposure and HLA in healthy donors. Sequenced by immunoSEQ multiplex PCR; TCRdb stores in-frame clones only, minus some. The sample holds fewer than 200,000 clones, approximately 86% seen once. Sequenced input: PBMCs. The receptor source for this set is a woman aged 18-29 years in good health and CMV-seronegative. CDR3s include the opening cysteine and the closing phenylalanine or tryptophan. Each record gives: D gene, V gene, J gene, clone size, CDR3 DNA, CDR3 protein. D genes are given only for firm matches. Part of the rows lack a size; the others show once, few, many or a class for expanded clones.

TRBD2,TRBV27,TRBJ2-7,.,TGTGCCAGCAGTTTAGGGACGGGGGGGCCAAGAGAGCAGTACTTC,CASSLGTGGPREQYF
TRBD1,TRBV5-4,TRBJ1-3,.,TGTGCCAGCAGCCCTGTACCGGGACAGGCCACCTCTTCTGGAAACACCATATATTTT,CASSPVPGQATSSGNTIYF
.,TRBV25-1,TRBJ1-6,.,TGTGCCAGCAGTGAAGGCAGTTCCAATTCACCCCTCCACTTT,CASSEGSSNSPLHF
.,TRBV29-1,TRBJ1-1,.,TGCAGCGTGACGACAGCCACGAACACTGAAGCTTTCTTT,CSVTTATNTEAFF
.,TRBV9,TRBJ1-2,.,TGTGCCAGCAGCGCTGACACAATTAGTGTGTATGGCTACACCTTC,CASSADTISVYGYTF
TRBD1,TRBV19,TRBJ1-2,.,TGTGCCAGTAGTATCGGGACAGGGAACTATGGCTACACCTTC,CASSIGTGNYGYTF
.,TRBV7-9,TRBJ1-1,.,TGTGCCAGCAGCCTTCCGGGCGGGGGGGACACTGAAGCTTTCTTT,CASSLPGGGDTEAFF
TRBD2,TRBV5-1,TRBJ2-7,.,TGCGCCAGCAGCTTGGCCCTAGCGGAGCAATACGAGCAGTACTTC,CASSLALAEQYEQYF
.,TRBV7-6,TRBJ1-6,.,TGTGCCAGCAGCTTCGTGCCCGGACTCCTAGAGCCCTCCTATAATTCACCCCTCCACTTT,CASSFVPGLLEPSYNSPLHF
TRBD2,TRBV9,TRBJ2-5,.,TGTGCCAGCAGCGTAGGTGCTAGCGGGGGGGCCGGAGCAGAGACCCAGTACTTC,CASSVGASGGAGAETQYF
.,TRBV5-6,TRBJ1-2,.,TGTGCCAGCAGCTTGGAAGCAGGGCGGAACTATGGCTACACCTTC,CASSLEAGRNYGYTF
.,TRBV9,TRBJ2-2,.,TGTGCCAGCAGCGTCCGGGGATCGAACACCGGGGAGCTGTTTTTT,CASSVRGSNTGELFF
TRBD2,TRBV5-6,TRBJ2-1,.,TGTGCCAGCAGTAACCGGGGGGGTGAGCAGTTCTTC,CASSNRGGEQFF
TRBD1,TRBV30,TRBJ1-2,few,TGTGCCTGGGGGGGACAGATAATGTATGGCTACACCTTC,CAWGGQIMYGYTF
TRBD2,TRBV4-2,TRBJ2-1,.,TGTGCCAGCAGCCAAGATCGGGGGGTAGGTAATGAGCAGTTCTTC,CASSQDRGVGNEQFF
TRBD2,TRBV9,TRBJ2-5,.,TGTGCCAGCGGTATCGGGGGGGCCTCCCAAGAGACCCAGTACTTC,CASGIGGASQETQYF
TRBD1,TRBV9,TRBJ2-7,.,TGTGCCAGCAGCGTGAGAATGGACAGGGTAGACGAGCAGTACTTC,CASSVRMDRVDEQYF
.,TRBV5-6,TRBJ1-1,.,TGTGCCAGCAGCTTTGGAGACGGCACTGAAGCTTTCTTT,CASSFGDGTEAFF
TRBD2,TRBV5-1,TRBJ2-1,.,TGCGCCAGCAGCTTGGCCGAATTGGCGGGAGTATCTGAGCAGTTCTTC,CASSLAELAGVSEQFF
.,TRBV9,TRBJ1-2,.,TGTGCCTCCCCTGGGGCAGGGGATCTAGGAGGCTACACCTTC,CASPGAGDLGGYTF
TRBD1,TRBV6-1,TRBJ1-2,.,TGTGCCAGCCAGGGGGACGGCTACACCTTC,CASQGDGYTF
.,TRBV4-3,TRBJ1-5,.,TGCGCCAGCAGCCACGGTAGGGGTAGCAATCAGCCCCAGCATTTT,CASSHGRGSNQPQHF
TRBD2,TRBV10-2,TRBJ2-5,.,TGCGCCAGCAGACCCCATCTAGCGGGTAGCCAAGAGACCCAGTACTTC,CASRPHLAGSQETQYF
.,TRBV29-1,TRBJ1-1,once,TGCAGCGTTGGAAGGGGCACTGAAGCTTTCTTT,CSVGRGTEAFF
TRBD1,TRBV4-3,TRBJ2-5,.,TGCGCCAGCAGCCAAGGATCGGGACAGGGAGAGACCCAGTACTTC,CASSQGSGQGETQYF
TRBD2,TRBV7-9,TRBJ2-2,.,TGTGCCAGCAGCCCGGGACTAGTCGGGGAGCTGTTTTTT,CASSPGLVGELFF
.,TRBV4-3,TRBJ1-1,.,TGCGCCAGCAGCCAGCAACAGGGGAACACTGAAGCTTTCTTT,CASSQQQGNTEAFF
TRBD2,TRBV4-2,TRBJ2-3,.,TGTGCCAGCAGCCAAGTGGGACTAGTCTTAACAGATACGCAGTATTTT,CASSQVGLVLTDTQYF
.,TRBV6-4,TRBJ1-1,.,TGTGCCAGCAGTCGGGAATCCACCATGAACACTGAAGCTTTCTTT,CASSRESTMNTEAFF
.,TRBV2,TRBJ1-2,.,TGTGCCAGCAGTCTCGGGGTTATTAAAATGGGCTACACCTTC,CASSLGVIKMGYTF
TRBD1,TRBV9,TRBJ1-2,.,TGTGCCAGCAGGGAGCAGGGGGGAGTAGGCGGCTACACCTTC,CASREQGGVGGYTF
.,TRBV30,TRBJ1-5,.,TGTGCCTGGAGTAGGGGGAGGGCCAATCAGCCCCAGCATTTT,CAWSRGRANQPQHF
.,TRBV19,TRBJ2-7,.,TGTGCCAGCACCTCCGGGAGCTACGAGCAGTACTTC,CASTSGSYEQYF
TRBD1,TRBV10-2,TRBJ2-7,.,TGCGCCAGCAGTGAGGGACAGGGGGCGCGGGGAGTCTACGAGCAGTACTTC,CASSEGQGARGVYEQYF
TRBD2,TRBV13,TRBJ2-1,.,TGTGCCAGCAGCCAGAGCGGGAGTTTCGACAATGAGCAGTTCTTC,CASSQSGSFDNEQFF
.,TRBV2,TRBJ1-2,.,TGTGCCAGCGCCGATTCGGGCAGGGTGGTGGAGGGCTACACCTTC,CASADSGRVVEGYTF
.,TRBV6-1,TRBJ1-2,.,TGTGCCAGCGGTACTCGGTATGGCTACACCTTC,CASGTRYGYTF
.,TRBV5-6,TRBJ1-2,once,TGTGCCAGCAGCTTGAACAGGGTAGGCTATGGCTACACCTTC,CASSLNRVGYGYTF
TRBD1,TRBV7-8,TRBJ2-7,.,TGTGCCAGCAGCTTAGATACCGGGACAGGGACTTACGAGCAGTACTTC,CASSLDTGTGTYEQYF
TRBD2,TRBV5-1,TRBJ2-7,.,TGCGCCAGCAGCTCCCCCCAGGGAGCGGGGTCCTACGAGCAGTACTTC,CASSSPQGAGSYEQYF
.,TRBV18,TRBJ2-3,once,TGTGCCAGCTCCCCTAGGGAGCGGACTAGCACAGATACGCAGTATTTT,CASSPRERTSTDTQYF
.,TRBV19,TRBJ1-1,.,TGTGCCAGTAGTATTAGGACAGCGAACACTGAAGCTTTCTTT,CASSIRTANTEAFF
.,TRBV2,TRBJ2-1,.,TGTGCCAGCAGTGTTACAGGTGACAATGAGCAGTTCTTC,CASSVTGDNEQFF
.,TRBV9,TRBJ1-1,.,TGTGCCAGCAGCGTAGGGGCAGGGTGGGACACTGAAGCTTTCTTT,CASSVGAGWDTEAFF
TRBD2,TRBV7-9,TRBJ2-2,once,TGTGCCAGCAGCTTAAGCGGGGGAACAACCGGGGAGCTGTTTTTT,CASSLSGGTTGELFF
.,TRBV4-3,TRBJ1-2,.,TGCGCCAGCAGCCAAGGACGGGGTCAGAGTTTAGGCTACACCTTC,CASSQGRGQSLGYTF
.,TRBV4-1,TRBJ1-2,.,TGCGCCAGCAGCCAAGTTATGGGGGGAGGCTATGGCTACACCTTC,CASSQVMGGGYGYTF
TRBD1,TRBV6-5,TRBJ1-5,.,TGTGCCAGCAGTTTAGCAGGGGGGCAGCCCCAGCATTTT,CASSLAGGQPQHF
TRBD2,TRBV5-1,TRBJ2-1,.,TGCGCCAGCAGCCTCAGCGGGACGAGCTCCTACAATGAGCAGTTCTTC,CASSLSGTSSYNEQFF
TRBD1,TRBV2,TRBJ1-1,.,TGTGCCAGCAGTGACGGGCCAGCCCGATCGGACAGGAGCGAAGCTTTCTTT,CASSDGPARSDRSEAFF
TRBD1,TRBV5-1,TRBJ1-4,.,TGCGCCAGCAGCGCCTCCGGGACAGGGTTGACTACTAATGAAAAACTGTTTTTT,CASSASGTGLTTNEKLFF
TRBD1,TRBV5-6,TRBJ2-7,.,TGTGCCAGCAGCTCGGTTGGGACAGCTCCCTACGAGCAGTACTTC,CASSSVGTAPYEQYF
.,TRBV29-1,TRBJ1-2,.,TGCAGCGTTGAGGCTCATAACTATGGCTACACCTTC,CSVEAHNYGYTF
TRBD2,TRBV11-3,TRBJ2-1,once,TGTGCCAGCAGCCAGGGAAGGTTGTCAGGGAGGGAGAATGAGCAGTTCTTC,CASSQGRLSGRENEQFF
.,TRBV5-1,TRBJ1-5,.,TGCGCCAGCAGCTTGGAGGGGCCAGGCGATCAGCCCCAGCATTTT,CASSLEGPGDQPQHF
TRBD2,TRBV4-2,TRBJ2-3,.,TGTGCCAGCAGCCAAGTATTTCCCCTAGCGGGGGGAGCAGATACGCAGTATTTT,CASSQVFPLAGGADTQYF
.,TRBV5-5,TRBJ1-5,.,TGTGCCAGCAGCTTCGCCGACAGGAAGGGCAATCAGCCCCAGCATTTT,CASSFADRKGNQPQHF